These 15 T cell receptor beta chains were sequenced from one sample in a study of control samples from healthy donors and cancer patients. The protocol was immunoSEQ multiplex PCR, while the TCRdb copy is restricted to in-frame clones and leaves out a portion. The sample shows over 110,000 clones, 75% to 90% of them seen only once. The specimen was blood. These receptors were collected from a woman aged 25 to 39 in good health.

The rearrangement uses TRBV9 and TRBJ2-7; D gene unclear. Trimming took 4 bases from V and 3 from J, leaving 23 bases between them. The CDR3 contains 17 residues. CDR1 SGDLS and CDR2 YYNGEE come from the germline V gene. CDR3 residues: CASSPLGGIHQSYEQYF. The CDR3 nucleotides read TGTGCCAGCAGCCCACTGGGCGGAATACACCAGAGCTACGAGCAGTACTTC.

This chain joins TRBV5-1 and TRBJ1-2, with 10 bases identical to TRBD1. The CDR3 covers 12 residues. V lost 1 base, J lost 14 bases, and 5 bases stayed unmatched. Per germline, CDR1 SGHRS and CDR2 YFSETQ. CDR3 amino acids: CASSLTGQGPTF. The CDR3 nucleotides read TGCGCCAGCAGCTTGACGGGACAGGGGCCGACCTTC.

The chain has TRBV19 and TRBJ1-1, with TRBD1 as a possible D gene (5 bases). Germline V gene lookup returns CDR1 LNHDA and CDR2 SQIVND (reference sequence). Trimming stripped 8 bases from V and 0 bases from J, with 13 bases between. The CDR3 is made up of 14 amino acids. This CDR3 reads CASSAGTMNTEAFF. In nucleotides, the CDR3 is TGTGCCAGTTCAGCAGGGACCATGAACACTGAAGCTTTCTTT.

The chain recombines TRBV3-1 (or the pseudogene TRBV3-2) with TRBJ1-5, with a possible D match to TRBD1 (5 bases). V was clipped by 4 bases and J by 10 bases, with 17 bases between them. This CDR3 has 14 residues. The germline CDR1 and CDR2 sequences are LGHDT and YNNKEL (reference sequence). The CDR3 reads CASSRGTDLRPQHF. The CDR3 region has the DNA TGTGCCAGCAGCCGCGGGACGGACCTTCGTCCCCAGCATTTT.

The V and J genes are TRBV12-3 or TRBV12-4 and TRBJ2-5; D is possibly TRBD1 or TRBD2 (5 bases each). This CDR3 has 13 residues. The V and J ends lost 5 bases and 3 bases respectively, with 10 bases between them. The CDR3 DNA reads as TGTGCCAGCAGTGGGACGGCCAAAGAGACCCAGTACTTC. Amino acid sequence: CASSGTAKETQYF.

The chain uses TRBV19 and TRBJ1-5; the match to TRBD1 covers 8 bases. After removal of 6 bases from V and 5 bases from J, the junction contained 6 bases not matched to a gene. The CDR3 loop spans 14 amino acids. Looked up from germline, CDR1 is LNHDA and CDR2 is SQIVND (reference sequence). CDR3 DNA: TGTGCCAGTAGACCACGACAGGGGCATCAGCCCCAGCATTTT. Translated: CASRPRQGHQPQHF.

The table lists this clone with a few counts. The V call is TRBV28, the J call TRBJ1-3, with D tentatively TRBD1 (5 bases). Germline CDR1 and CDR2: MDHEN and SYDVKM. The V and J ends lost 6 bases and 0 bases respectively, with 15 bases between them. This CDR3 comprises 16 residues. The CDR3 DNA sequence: TGTGCCAGCAGCCTCGCGGGGGGGAGCTCTGGAAACACCATATATTTT. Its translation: CASSLAGGSSGNTIYF.

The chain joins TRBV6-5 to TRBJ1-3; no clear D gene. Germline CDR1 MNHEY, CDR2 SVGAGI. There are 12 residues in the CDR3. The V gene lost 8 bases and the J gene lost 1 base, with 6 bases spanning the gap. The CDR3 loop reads CASVGSGNTIYF. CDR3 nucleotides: TGTGCCAGCGTGGGGTCTGGAAACACCATATATTTT.

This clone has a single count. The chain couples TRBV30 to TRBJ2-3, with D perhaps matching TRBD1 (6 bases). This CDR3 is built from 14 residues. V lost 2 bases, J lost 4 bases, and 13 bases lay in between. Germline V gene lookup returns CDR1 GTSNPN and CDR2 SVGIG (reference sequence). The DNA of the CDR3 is TGTGCCTGGAGTCCCGACAGGTTTTCAGATACGCAGTATTTT. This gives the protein CAWSPDRFSDTQYF.

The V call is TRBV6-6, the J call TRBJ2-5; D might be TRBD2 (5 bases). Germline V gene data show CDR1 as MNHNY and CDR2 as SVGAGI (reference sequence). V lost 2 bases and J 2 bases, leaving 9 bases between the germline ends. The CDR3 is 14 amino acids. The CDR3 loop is CASSYAGVQETQYF. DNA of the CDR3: TGTGCCAGCAGTTACGCCGGGGTACAAGAGACCCAGTACTTC.

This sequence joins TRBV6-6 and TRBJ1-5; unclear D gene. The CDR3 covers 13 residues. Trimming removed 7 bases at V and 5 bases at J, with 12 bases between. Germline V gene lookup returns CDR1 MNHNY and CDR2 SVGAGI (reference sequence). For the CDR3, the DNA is TGTGCCAGCAAGAGCCCCCGGGATCAGCCCCAGCATTTT. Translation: CASKSPRDQPQHF.

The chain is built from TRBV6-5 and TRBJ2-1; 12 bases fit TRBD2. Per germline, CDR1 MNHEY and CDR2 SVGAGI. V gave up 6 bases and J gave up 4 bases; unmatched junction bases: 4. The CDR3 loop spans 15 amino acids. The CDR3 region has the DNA TGTGCCAGCAGGCGGACTAGCGGGAATTACAATGAGCAGTTCTTC. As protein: CASRRTSGNYNEQFF.

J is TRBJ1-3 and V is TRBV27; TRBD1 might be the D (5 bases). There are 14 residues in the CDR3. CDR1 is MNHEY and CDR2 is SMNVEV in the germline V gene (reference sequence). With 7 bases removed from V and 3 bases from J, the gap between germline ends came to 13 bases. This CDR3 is CASKVREGGNTIYF. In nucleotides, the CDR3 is TGTGCCAGCAAGGTCAGGGAGGGTGGAAACACCATATATTTT.

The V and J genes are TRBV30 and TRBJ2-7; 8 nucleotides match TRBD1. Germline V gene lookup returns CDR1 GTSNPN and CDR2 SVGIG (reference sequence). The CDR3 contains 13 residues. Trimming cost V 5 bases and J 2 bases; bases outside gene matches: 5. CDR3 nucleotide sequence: TGTGCCTGGGAGACAGGGGCCACCTACGAGCAGTACTTC. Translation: CAWETGATYEQYF.

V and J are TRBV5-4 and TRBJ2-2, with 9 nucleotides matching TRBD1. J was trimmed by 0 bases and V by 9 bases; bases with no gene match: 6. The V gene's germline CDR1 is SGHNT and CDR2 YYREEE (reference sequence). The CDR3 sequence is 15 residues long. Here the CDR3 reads CAMIRDRANTGELFF. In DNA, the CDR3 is TGTGCCATGATCCGGGACAGGGCGAACACCGGGGAGCTGTTTTTT.